This passage covers 19 T cell receptor beta chains from one sample sequenced in a study of OX40 agonist ivuxolimab in advanced cancers. Using immunoSEQ multiplex PCR, the repertoire was profiled, and TCRdb retains in-frame clones only, with some absent. The sample lists tens of thousands of clones; 89% were seen once. Sample: CD4+ or CD8+ T cells sorted from blood, taken in a trial of the OX40 agonist ivuxolimab. Receptors were obtained from an adult with an advanced solid tumor such as melanoma, head and neck, liver or kidney cancer.

This chain joins TRBV4-2 and TRBJ2-7; maybe TRBD2 (6 bases). The length of the CDR3 is 16 residues. Germline values: CDR1 LGHNA, CDR2 YNFKEQ. The V end was cut by 0 bases, the J end by 4 bases, with 16 bases between. The CDR3 sequence is CASSQDNGGFNYEQYF. CDR3 DNA sequence: TGTGCCAGCAGCCAAGATAACGGAGGGTTCAATTACGAGCAGTACTTC.

The chain carries TRBV15 and TRBJ1-4; D may be TRBD1 (6 bases). Deletions cut 0 bases from V and 0 bases from J, with 11 bases between. CDR3 size: 17 residues. The germline V gene has CDR1 LNHNV and CDR2 YYDKDF (reference sequence). In DNA form, the CDR3 reads TGTGCCACCAGCAGAGAGGGGGCGGATGCAACTAATGAAAAACTGTTTTTT. Translation gives CATSREGADATNEKLFF.

The table lists this clone with a few counts. This sequence joins TRBV4-2 and TRBJ2-6; TRBD1 matches at 9 bases. The junction had 12 bases not matched to a gene; V was cut back by 5 bases and J by 4 bases. The CDR3 extends over 18 amino acids. Germline V gene lookup returns CDR1 LGHNA and CDR2 YNFKEQ. The CDR3 DNA reads TGTGCCAGCAGCAGCCGGGACAGGGAGTTCTCCGGGGCCAACGTCCTGACTTTC. Protein: CASSSRDREFSGANVLTF.

This clone was counted only a few times. The chain recombines TRBV4-2 with TRBJ2-7; the D is unclear. Germline V lookup: CDR1 LGHNA, CDR2 YNFKEQ. This CDR3 has 16 residues. The V and J ends lost 1 base and 2 bases respectively, with 15 bases between them. Here the CDR3 reads CASSQGFGTEAYEQYF. The CDR3 region has the DNA TGTGCCAGCAGCCAAGGGTTTGGTACCGAGGCCTACGAGCAGTACTTC.

The chain combines TRBV5-6 with TRBJ2-1, with no clear D. V dropped 1 base and J dropped 0 bases, with 5 bases sitting between them. This CDR3 is built from 14 residues. In germline, CDR1 is SGHDT, CDR2 YYEEEE. In nucleotides, the CDR3 is TGTGCCAGCAGCTTGATTGGCTCCTACAATGAGCAGTTCTTC. This encodes CASSLIGSYNEQFF.

This clone was seen only once. CDR3 in amino acids: CASSIRDGGQPQHF. In DNA, the CDR3 is TGTGCCAGTAGTATCCGGGACGGAGGTCAGCCCCAGCATTTT. The V call is TRBV19, the J call TRBJ1-5; D is perhaps TRBD1 (5 bases). The germline gives CDR1 LNHDA, CDR2 SQIVND (reference sequence). V gave up 3 bases and J gave up 6 bases, with 12 bases separating them. The CDR3 runs 14 residues.

The chain recombines TRBV19 with TRBJ1-4; D is unclear. V gave up 3 bases and J gave up 7 bases, with 15 bases separating them. Germline loops: CDR1 LNHDA, CDR2 SQIVND (reference sequence). CDR3 length equals 15 residues. The CDR3, as DNA: TGTGCCAGTAGTATCGTAGGGTTAGGCGGTGAAAAACTGTTTTTT. Its protein is CASSIVGLGGEKLFF.

The CDR3 region has the DNA TGTGCCAGCAGTGACCCTGGACTAGCGGTCTCTCTCTCCTACTACGAGCAGTACTTC. Protein product: CASSDPGLAVSLSYYEQYF. J is TRBJ2-7 and V is TRBV6-1; 10 nucleotides match TRBD2. The CDR3 is made up of 19 amino acids. Germline CDR1 and CDR2: MNHNS and SASEGT. After removal of 3 bases from V and 3 bases from J, the junction contained 17 bases not matched to a gene.

This clone was detected once. This chain connects TRBV15 to TRBJ2-7; D not certain. Germline CDR1 is LNHNV and CDR2 is YYDKDF (reference sequence). V shed 1 base and J shed 5 bases, with 12 bases lying between them. CDR3 length: 14 residues. This CDR3 is CATSRGWGIDEQYF. The CDR3 DNA follows: TGTGCCACCAGCAGAGGGTGGGGTATCGACGAGCAGTACTTC.

This chain joins TRBV5-8 and TRBJ2-7; 8 bases match TRBD2. The CDR3 consists of 18 residues. Germline lookup yields CDR1 SGHTS and CDR2 YDEGEE. V lost 1 base to trimming and J lost 4 bases; unmatched junction nucleotides: 16. The chain's CDR3 is CASSLMNAYGLADYEQYF. CDR3 DNA sequence: TGTGCCAGCAGCTTGATGAATGCTTATGGACTAGCAGATTACGAGCAGTACTTC.

The CDR3 spells CASSQSRGITNEKLFF. The CDR3 DNA reads TGCGCCAGCAGCCAATCCCGGGGCATAACTAATGAAAAACTGTTTTTT. The rearrangement joins TRBV4-1 to TRBJ1-4; D is possibly TRBD1 (5 bases). In germline, CDR1 is MGHRA, CDR2 YSYEKL. Trimming took 2 bases from V and 1 from J, leaving 11 bases between them. The CDR3 totals 16 residues.

The CDR3 DNA is TGTGCCAGCAACAATGTACCCTACGAGCAGTACTTC. Protein product: CASNNVPYEQYF. The V call is TRBV28, the J call TRBJ2-7; D remains ambiguous. This CDR3 comprises 12 residues. CDR1 MDHEN and CDR2 SYDVKM come from the germline V gene. V lost 7 bases, J lost 2 bases, and 9 bases lay in between.

This clone has only one observation. The same CDR3 is also encoded by other DNA sequences in this sample. The chain combines TRBV4-3 with TRBJ1-5; D uncertain. The CDR3 is 14 amino acids. V lost 0 bases and J 6 bases, leaving 9 bases between the germline ends. The germline gives CDR1 LGHNA, CDR2 YSLEER. CDR3 sequence: CASSQDRLRQPQHF. Written as DNA, the CDR3 is TGCGCCAGCAGCCAAGATCGTCTGCGTCAGCCCCAGCATTTT.

CDR3 sequence reads: CASRDLAGVDEQYF. CDR3 nucleotides: TGCGCCAGCAGAGACCTAGCGGGAGTCGACGAGCAGTACTTC. The J gene is TRBJ2-7, the V gene TRBV5-1; 10 bases align to TRBD2. CDR3 length equals 14 residues. V gave up 5 bases and J gave up 5 bases; unmatched junction bases: 7. Germline V CDR1 and CDR2: SGHRS, YFSETQ.

This clone showed up just once. This chain links TRBV4-3 with TRBJ2-7, with a tentative D call TRBD2 (6 bases). Germline CDR1 is LGHNA and CDR2 is YSLEER. CDR3 length: 14 amino acids. The V end was cut by 0 bases, the J end by 5 bases, with 11 bases between. The CDR3 protein is CASSQDRGSDEQYF. For the CDR3, the DNA is TGCGCCAGCAGCCAAGACCGGGGGAGCGACGAGCAGTACTTC.

This clone is categorized as medium-sized. J is TRBJ1-5 and V is TRBV19; no clear D. The germline gives CDR1 LNHDA, CDR2 SQIVND (reference sequence). V gave up 8 bases and J gave up 7 bases, with 12 bases separating them. This CDR3 has 12 residues. Here the CDR3 DNA reads TGTGCCAGTGGTTTAGGGCTCCAGCCCCAGCATTTT. It specifies CASGLGLQPQHF. The whole variable domain, remainder taken from reference TRBV19 and TRBJ1-5, is DGGITQSPKYLFRKEGQNVTLSCEQNLNHDAMYWYRQDPGQGLRLIYYSQIVNDFQKGDIAEGYSVSREKKESFPLTVTSAQKNPTAFYLCASGLGLQPQHFGDGTRLSIL.

This rearrangement joins TRBV27 to TRBJ2-7; 10 bases map to TRBD1. The CDR3 is made up of 15 amino acids. The V and J ends lost 2 bases and 3 bases, in that order; junction bases with no gene match: 4. The germline V gene encodes CDR1 MNHEY and CDR2 SMNVEV (reference sequence). The CDR3 reads CASSLTGQGLYEQYF. In DNA form, the CDR3 reads TGTGCCAGCAGTTTAACGGGACAGGGGCTCTACGAGCAGTACTTC.

This chain connects TRBV19 to TRBJ2-2; D is perhaps TRBD2 (5 bases). With 1 base removed from V and 0 bases from J, the gap between germline ends came to 6 bases. Germline lookup yields CDR1 LNHDA and CDR2 SQIVND (reference sequence). This CDR3 contains 15 residues. The CDR3 protein is CASSIAGTNTGELFF. CDR3 in DNA: TGTGCCAGTAGTATAGCCGGGACGAACACCGGGGAGCTGTTTTTT.

This chain connects TRBV15 to TRBJ2-2; maybe TRBD1 (7 bases). CDR1 and CDR2 (germline): LNHNV, YYDKDF (reference sequence). CDR3 size: 15 residues. The V end was cut by 5 bases, the J end by 6 bases, with 16 bases between. DNA of the CDR3: TGTGCCACCAGCGCTAATCCAGGGGGGCCCGGGGAGCTGTTTTTT. Protein product: CATSANPGGPGELFF.